This TCR beta chain is drawn from a study of glioma-infiltrating T cells. Study-wide findings and caveats: Gliomas, especially low-grade, showed above-expected tissue-blood divergence; non-neoplastic patients showed below.

V gave up 2 bases and J gave up 10 bases, with 24 bases separating them. Germline assignment: CDR1 SGHRS and CDR2 YFSETQ. CDR3 size: 16 residues. Of note for this clonotype: The antigen is undetermined. This could be a read error, since a much larger clone is one nucleotide away.

Using RNA template, CDR3s of TCR alpha and beta were amplified with iRepertoire arm-PCR. TCRdb itself ran the multiplex PCR reads through MiXCR, one entry per CDR3 protein. The data contain around 93,000 distinct CDR3 sequences, about 37% of them singletons. The chain uses TRBV5-1 and TRBJ1-1; possibly TRBD1 for D (5 bases). Sequencing was performed on glioma tissue, nonneoplastic brain tissue, or PBMCs (not recorded which). This TCR derives from a human donor with low-grade glioma or glioblastoma, undergoing nonglioma brain surgery, or in good health (not recorded which). CDR3 sequence: CASSFGATASKLRAFF. CDR3 in DNA: TGCGCCAGCAGCTTTGGGGCCACAGCATCAAAATTGCGAGCTTTCTTT.